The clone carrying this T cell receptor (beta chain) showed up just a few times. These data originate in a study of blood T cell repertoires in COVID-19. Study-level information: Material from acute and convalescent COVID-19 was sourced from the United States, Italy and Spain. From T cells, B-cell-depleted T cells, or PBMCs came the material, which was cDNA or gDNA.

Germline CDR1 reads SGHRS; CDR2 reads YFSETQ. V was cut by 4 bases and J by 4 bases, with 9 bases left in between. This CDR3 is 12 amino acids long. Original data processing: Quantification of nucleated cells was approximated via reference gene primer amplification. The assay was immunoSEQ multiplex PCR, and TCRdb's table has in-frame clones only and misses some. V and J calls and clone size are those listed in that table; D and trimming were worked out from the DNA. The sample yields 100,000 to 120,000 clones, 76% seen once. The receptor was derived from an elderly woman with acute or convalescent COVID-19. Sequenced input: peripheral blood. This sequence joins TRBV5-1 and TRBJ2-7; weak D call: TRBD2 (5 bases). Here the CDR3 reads CASSEDLYEQYF. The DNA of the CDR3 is TGCGCCAGCAGCGAGGACTTATACGAGCAGTACTTC.